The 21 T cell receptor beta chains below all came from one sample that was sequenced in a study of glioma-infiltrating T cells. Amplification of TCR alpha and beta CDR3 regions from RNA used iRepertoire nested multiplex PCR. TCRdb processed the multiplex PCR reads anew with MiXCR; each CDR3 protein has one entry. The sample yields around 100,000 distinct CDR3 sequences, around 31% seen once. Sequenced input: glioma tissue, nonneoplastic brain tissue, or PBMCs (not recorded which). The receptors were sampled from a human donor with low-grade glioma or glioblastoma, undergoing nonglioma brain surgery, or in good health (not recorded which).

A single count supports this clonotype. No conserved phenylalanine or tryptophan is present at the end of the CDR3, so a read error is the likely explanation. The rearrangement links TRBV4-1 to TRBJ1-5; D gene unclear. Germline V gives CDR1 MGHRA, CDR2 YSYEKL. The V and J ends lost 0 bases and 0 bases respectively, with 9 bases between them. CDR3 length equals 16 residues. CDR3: CASSQDWEYSNQPQHS. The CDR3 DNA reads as TGCGCCAGCAGCCAAGATTGGGAATATAGCAATCAGCCCCAGCATTCT.

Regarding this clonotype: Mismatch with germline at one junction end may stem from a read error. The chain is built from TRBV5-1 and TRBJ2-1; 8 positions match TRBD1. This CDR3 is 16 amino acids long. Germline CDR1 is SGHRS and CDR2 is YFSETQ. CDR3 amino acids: CASGLGAGTGDNEQFF. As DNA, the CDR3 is TGCGCCAGCGGCTTGGGGGCCGGGACAGGCGACAATGAGCAGTTCTTC.

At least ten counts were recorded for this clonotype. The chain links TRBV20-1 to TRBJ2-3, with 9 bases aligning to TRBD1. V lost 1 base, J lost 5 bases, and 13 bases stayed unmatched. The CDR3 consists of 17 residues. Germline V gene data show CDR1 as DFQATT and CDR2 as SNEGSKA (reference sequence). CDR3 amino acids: CSARVGTHRGRQDTQYF. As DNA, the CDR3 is TGCAGTGCTAGAGTTGGCACACACAGGGGGCGCCAAGATACGCAGTATTTT.

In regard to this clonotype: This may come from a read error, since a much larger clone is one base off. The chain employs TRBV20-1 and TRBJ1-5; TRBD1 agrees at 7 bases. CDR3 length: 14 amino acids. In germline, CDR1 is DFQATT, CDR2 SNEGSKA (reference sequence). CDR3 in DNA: TGCAGTGCTAGAGACCAGGGGGGCAATCAGCCCCAGAATTTT. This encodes CSARDQGGNQPQNF.

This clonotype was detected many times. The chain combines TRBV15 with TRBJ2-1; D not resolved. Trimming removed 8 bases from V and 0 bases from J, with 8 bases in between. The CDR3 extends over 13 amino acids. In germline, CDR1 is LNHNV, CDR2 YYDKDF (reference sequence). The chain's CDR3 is CATQESSYNEQFF. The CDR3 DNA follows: TGTGCCACCCAGGAAAGCTCCTACAATGAGCAGTTCTTC.

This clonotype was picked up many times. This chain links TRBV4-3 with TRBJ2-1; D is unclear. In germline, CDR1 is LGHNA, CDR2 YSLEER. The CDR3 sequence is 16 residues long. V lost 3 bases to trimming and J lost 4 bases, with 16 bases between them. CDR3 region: CASSHAAVSHYNEQFF. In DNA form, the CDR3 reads TGCGCCAGCAGCCATGCAGCCGTATCCCATTACAATGAGCAGTTCTTC.

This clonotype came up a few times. The CDR3 coding sequence is TGTGCCAGTACCTCCCAGGCAGGGGAACACTATGGCTACACCTTC. Its protein product is CASTSQAGEHYGYTF. The V and J genes are TRBV19 and TRBJ1-2; D is perhaps TRBD1 (6 bases). V was shortened by 7 bases and J by 3 bases, with 18 bases between the two germline ends. The CDR3 is made up of 15 amino acids. CDR1 and CDR2 from the germline V gene are LNHDA and SQIVND (reference sequence).

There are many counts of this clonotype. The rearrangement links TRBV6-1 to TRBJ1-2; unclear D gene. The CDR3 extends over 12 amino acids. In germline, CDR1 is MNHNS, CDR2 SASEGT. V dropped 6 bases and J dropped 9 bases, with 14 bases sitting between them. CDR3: CASSSREERYTF. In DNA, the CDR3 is TGTGCCAGCAGCTCCCGGGAAGAACGCTACACCTTC.

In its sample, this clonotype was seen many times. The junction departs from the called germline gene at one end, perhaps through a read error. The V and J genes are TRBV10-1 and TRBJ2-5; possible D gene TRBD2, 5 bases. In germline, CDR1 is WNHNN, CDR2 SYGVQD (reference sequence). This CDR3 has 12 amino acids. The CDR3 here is CASSEPPRTPCF. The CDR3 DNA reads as TGCGCCAGCAGTGAGCCGCCCCGGACTCCCTGCTTC.

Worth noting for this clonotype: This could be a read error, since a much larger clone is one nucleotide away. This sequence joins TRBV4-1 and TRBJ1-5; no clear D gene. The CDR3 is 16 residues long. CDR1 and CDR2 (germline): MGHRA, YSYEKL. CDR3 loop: CASRQGYAASGQPQHF. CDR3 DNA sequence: TGCGCCAGCAGACAAGGTTATGCAGCGAGTGGTCAGCCCCAGCATTTT.

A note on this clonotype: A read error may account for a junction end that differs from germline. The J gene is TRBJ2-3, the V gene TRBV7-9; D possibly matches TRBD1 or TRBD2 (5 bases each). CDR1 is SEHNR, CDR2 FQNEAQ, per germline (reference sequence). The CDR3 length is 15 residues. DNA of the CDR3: TGTGCCAGCAGCTTTGGGACGGTTCCCACAGGTACGCAGTATTTT. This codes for CASSFGTVPTGTQYF.

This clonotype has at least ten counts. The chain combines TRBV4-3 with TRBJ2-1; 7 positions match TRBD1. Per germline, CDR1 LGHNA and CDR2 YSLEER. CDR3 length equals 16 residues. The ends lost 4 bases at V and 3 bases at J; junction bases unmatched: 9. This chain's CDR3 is CASSPGRRQGYNEQFF. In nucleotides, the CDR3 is TGCGCCAGCAGCCCAGGGCGCCGACAGGGCTACAATGAGCAGTTCTTC.

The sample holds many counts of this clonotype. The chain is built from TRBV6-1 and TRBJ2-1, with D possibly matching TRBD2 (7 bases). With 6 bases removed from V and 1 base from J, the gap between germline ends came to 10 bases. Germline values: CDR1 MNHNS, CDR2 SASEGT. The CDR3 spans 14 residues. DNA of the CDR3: TGTGCCAGCAGACAGGGAGGGTCCTACAATGAGCAGTTCTTC. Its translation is CASRQGGSYNEQFF.

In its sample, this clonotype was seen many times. The CDR3 sequence: CASRTTGHTQYF. DNA of the CDR3: TGTGCCAGCAGAACGACAGGGCATACGCAGTATTTT. The V call is TRBV7-2, the J call TRBJ2-3; the match to TRBD1 covers 7 bases. Losses at the gene ends were 6 bases for V and 7 bases for J; bases not matched to a gene: 4. CDR3 length equals 12 residues. CDR1 is SGHTA and CDR2 is FQGNSA in the germline V gene.

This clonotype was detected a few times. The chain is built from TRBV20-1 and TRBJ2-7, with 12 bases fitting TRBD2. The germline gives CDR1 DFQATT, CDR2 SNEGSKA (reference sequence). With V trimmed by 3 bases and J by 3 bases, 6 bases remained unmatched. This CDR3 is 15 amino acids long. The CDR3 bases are TGCAGTGCTAGTATCACTAGCGGGGGGTACTACGAGCAGTACTTC. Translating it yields CSASITSGGYYEQYF.

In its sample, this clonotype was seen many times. The CDR3 DNA follows: TGTGCCACCAGCAGGGGCCGGGACAGCCTTAGCTCCTATAATTCACCCCTCCACTTT. It specifies CATSRGRDSLSSYNSPLHF. The V and J genes are TRBV15 and TRBJ1-6; 7 positions match TRBD1. The CDR3 extends over 19 amino acids. V was clipped by 3 bases and J by 0 bases; unmatched bases: 11. In germline, CDR1 is LNHNV, CDR2 YYDKDF (reference sequence).

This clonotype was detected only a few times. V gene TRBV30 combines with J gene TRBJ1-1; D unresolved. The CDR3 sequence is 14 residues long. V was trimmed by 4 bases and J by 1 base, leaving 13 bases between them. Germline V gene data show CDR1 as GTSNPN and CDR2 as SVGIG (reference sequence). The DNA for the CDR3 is TGTGCCTGGACCCCTTTTTCGGGGAACACTGAAGCTTTCTTT. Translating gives CAWTPFSGNTEAFF.

The CDR3 here is CASTLTDNNQPQHF. In DNA, the CDR3 is TGTGCCAGCACCCTGACTGATAACAATCAGCCCCAGCATTTT. The chain combines TRBV2 with TRBJ1-5; D is undetermined. The V gene's germline CDR1 is SNHLY and CDR2 FYNNEI. The CDR3 consists of 14 residues. The ends were cut back, 7 bases at V and 3 bases at J, with 13 bases in the middle. The whole variable domain, filled in from reference TRBV2 and TRBJ1-5, reads EPEVTQTPSHQVTQMGQEVILRCVPISNHLYFYWYRQILGQKVEFLVSFYNNEISEKSEIFDDQFSVERPDGSNFTLKIRSTKLEDSAMYFCASTLTDNNQPQHFGDGTRLSIL.

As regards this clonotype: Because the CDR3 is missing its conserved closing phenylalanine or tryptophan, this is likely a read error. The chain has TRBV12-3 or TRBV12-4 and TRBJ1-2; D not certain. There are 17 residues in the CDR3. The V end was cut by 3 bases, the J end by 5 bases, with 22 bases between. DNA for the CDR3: TGTGCCAGCAGTTTCCGCATCATAGCGGAGAGGCAGTATGGCTACACCTCC. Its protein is CASSFRIIAERQYGYTS.

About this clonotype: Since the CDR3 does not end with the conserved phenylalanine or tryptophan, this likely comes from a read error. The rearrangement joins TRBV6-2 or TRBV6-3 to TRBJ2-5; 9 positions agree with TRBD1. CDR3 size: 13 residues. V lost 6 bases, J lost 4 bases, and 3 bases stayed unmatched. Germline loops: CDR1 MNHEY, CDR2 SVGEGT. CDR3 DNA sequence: TGTGCCAGCAGACAGGGGGCCCGAGAGACCCAGTACTTA. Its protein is CASRQGARETQYL.

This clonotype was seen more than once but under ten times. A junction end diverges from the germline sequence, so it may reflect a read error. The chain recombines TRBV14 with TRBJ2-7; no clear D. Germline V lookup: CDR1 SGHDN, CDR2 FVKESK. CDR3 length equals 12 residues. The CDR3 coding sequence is TGTGCCAGCAGCCAAGCGGTCTACCAGCAGTACTTC. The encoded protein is CASSQAVYQQYF. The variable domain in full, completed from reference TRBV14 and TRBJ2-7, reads EAGVTQFPSHSVIEKGQTVTLRCDPISGHDNLYWYRRVMGKEIKFLLHFVKESKQDESGMPNNRFLAERTGGTYSTLKVQPAELEDSGVYFCASSQAVYQQYFGPGTRLTVT.